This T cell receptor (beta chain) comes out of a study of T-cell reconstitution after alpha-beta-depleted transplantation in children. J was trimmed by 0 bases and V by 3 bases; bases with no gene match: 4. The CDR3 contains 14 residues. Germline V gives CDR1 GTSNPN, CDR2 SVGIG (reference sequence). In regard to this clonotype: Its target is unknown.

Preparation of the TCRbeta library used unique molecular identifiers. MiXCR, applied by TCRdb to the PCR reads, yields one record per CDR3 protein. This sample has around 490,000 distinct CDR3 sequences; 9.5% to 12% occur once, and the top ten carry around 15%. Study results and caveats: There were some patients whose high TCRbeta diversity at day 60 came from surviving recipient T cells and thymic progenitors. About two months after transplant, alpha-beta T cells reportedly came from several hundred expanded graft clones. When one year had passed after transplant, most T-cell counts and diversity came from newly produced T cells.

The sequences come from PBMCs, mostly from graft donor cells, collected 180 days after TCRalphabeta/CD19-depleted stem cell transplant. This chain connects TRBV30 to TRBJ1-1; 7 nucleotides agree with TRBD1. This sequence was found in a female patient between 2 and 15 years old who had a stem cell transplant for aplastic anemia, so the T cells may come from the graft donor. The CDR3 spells CAWSRQGLNTEAFF. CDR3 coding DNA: TGTGCCTGGAGCCGACAGGGCTTGAACACTGAAGCTTTCTTT.